This section outlines one T cell receptor beta chain sequence together with its context. The data were taken from a study of blood T cell repertoires in COVID-19. In the authors' methods: Estimation of nucleated cell counts relied on the amplification of reference gene primers. Clones were sequenced by immunoSEQ multiplex PCR, and TCRdb holds only the in-frame ones, with some missing. V and J calls and clone size are as listed in that table; D and trimming were resolved from the DNA. The repertoire holds 150,000 to 200,000 clones, with 75% to 85% as singletons. V was shortened by 4 bases and J by 1 base, with 11 bases between the two germline ends. The CDR3 runs 16 residues. The germline gives CDR1 MNHEY, CDR2 SVGAGI. Recovered Cohort 3 donors showed two negative PCRs, clearance, or symptom resolution.

The chain couples TRBV6-5 to TRBJ1-6; the D gene is possibly TRBD1 (5 bases). Sequences were obtained from PBMCs or T cells enriched from blood (not recorded which). The origin of this receptor is a man in his forties or fifties who had recovered from COVID-19. The CDR3 region is CASSFGGSSYNSPLHF. CDR3 in DNA: TGTGCCAGCAGTTTCGGGGGATCATCCTATAATTCACCCCTCCACTTT.